Detailed here is one T cell receptor beta chain. The data originate from a study of blood T cells in healthy people across ages. Alongside a J-beta primer mix, a sample-barcoded 5' primer served in a second PCR lasting about 7 to 12 cycles. Each cDNA molecule carried a tag from a template-switch adaptor that contained 12 random nucleotides. TCRdb redid the calling of the 5' RACE reads with MiXCR, one entry per CDR3 protein. The sample yields 780,000 or so distinct CDR3 sequences, 20% to 30% seen once. The data also belong to a second study, concerning T cells of mothers and their children.

The receptor's source is a boy aged 5-17 years in good health. Material: blood.

CDR3 sequence (DNA): TGTGCCAGCAGAGGAAGGGACGGGAAACAAGAGACCCAGTACTTC. It specifies CASRGRDGKQETQYF. The rearrangement joins TRBV2 to TRBJ2-5; the D gene could be TRBD1 or TRBD2 (5 bases each). Trimming cost V 6 bases and J 2 bases, with 16 bases left between them. CDR3 length: 15 residues. Germline values: CDR1 SNHLY, CDR2 FYNNEI.